This TCR beta chain was sequenced during a study of cytomegalovirus exposure and HLA in healthy donors. Study-wide results and limits: The authors assumed roughly uniform sequencing depth across donors for presence/absence analyses.

The length of the CDR3 is 17 residues. Germline-derived CDR1 and CDR2 are SNHLY and FYNNEI. The junction had 15 bases not matched to a gene; V was cut back by 4 bases and J by 10 bases. Points on this clone: Its specificity is unknown.

PCR amplification relied on 60 Vbeta primers (plus 13 Jbeta primers). Data came from immunoSEQ multiplex PCR; TCRdb stores just in-frame clones and leaves some out. This sample's table reports about 72,000 clones. The origin of this receptor is a man in his fifties or sixties in good health and CMV-seropositive. The V and J genes are TRBV2 and TRBJ1-6; TRBD1 matches at 8 bases. The sample consisted of PBMCs. CDR3 DNA sequence: TGTGCCAGCAGTGCCGAGCGGCAGGGGGCAATTGGATCACCCCTCCACTTT. This sequence encodes CASSAERQGAIGSPLHF.